One sample yielded the 23 T cell receptor beta chains listed below, sequenced in a study of blood T cell repertoires in COVID-19 (dated by TCRdb to 2020 to 2022). The library was made by the immunoSEQ multiplex PCR assay. Imported from immuneACCESS, the table was reduced by TCRdb to in-frame sequences with V and J called. These copies leave out some clones; in studies compared against another copy, an unresolved V gene accounts for under half, and the cause of the remainder is not known. The sample table lists about 120,000 clones, 85% of them with a count of one. The top ten constitute approximately 13% of the sample. The material sequenced was peripheral blood. All receptors derive from a human donor in a cohort sampled during active COVID-19.

A few counts support this clone. This chain uses TRBV6-6 with TRBJ2-1; TRBD1 is a possible D gene (5 bases). Trimming removed 7 bases from V and 3 bases from J, with 10 bases in between. CDR3 length equals 13 residues. Germline CDR1 reads MNHNY; CDR2 reads SVGAGI (reference sequence). DNA for the CDR3: TGTGCCAGCAAGGCGGACATCTACAATGAGCAGTTCTTC. Its protein is CASKADIYNEQFF.

CDR3 region: CASSLLGQGSGNTIYF. The CDR3 DNA sequence: TGTGCCAGCAGCTTACTGGGACAGGGTAGTGGAAACACCATATATTTT. The V gene is TRBV7-3, the J gene TRBJ1-3, with 9 bases fitting TRBD1. The V segment lost 2 bases and the J segment 3 bases; nucleotides outside the gene matches: 5. The CDR3 contains 16 residues. Germline V CDR1 and CDR2: SGHTA, FQGTGA.

The chain recombines TRBV29-1 with TRBJ1-1, with 8 bases that match TRBD1. V lost 5 bases and J lost 3; bases outside the gene matches: 5. This CDR3 contains 13 residues. The germline CDR1 and CDR2 sequences are SQVTM and ANQGSEA. The CDR3 here is CSVTRGPDTEAFF. In nucleotides, the CDR3 is TGCAGCGTTACCAGGGGGCCTGACACTGAAGCTTTCTTT.

The CDR3 DNA reads TGTGCCAGCAGTTACACGGGGACAGTTTCTAATCAGCCCCAGCATTTT. The encoded protein is CASSYTGTVSNQPQHF. V gene TRBV28 combines with J gene TRBJ1-5; 7 nucleotides match TRBD1. The CDR3 has 16 amino acids. Per germline, CDR1 MDHEN and CDR2 SYDVKM. V dropped 4 bases and J dropped 4; count of bases not matched to a gene: 10.

V is TRBV7-2 and J is TRBJ2-1; a weak D match, TRBD1 (5 bases). The CDR3 consists of 15 residues. V was pared by 1 base and J by 0 bases, with 7 bases between. The V gene's germline CDR1 is SGHTA and CDR2 FQGNSA. CDR3 bases: TGTGCCAGCAGCTTAGACAGGAGCTCCTACAATGAGCAGTTCTTC. Protein sequence: CASSLDRSSYNEQFF.

V usage is TRBV6-5 and J usage is TRBJ1-2, with D uncertain. Germline lookup yields CDR1 MNHEY and CDR2 SVGAGI. Trimming took 2 bases from V and 0 from J, leaving 10 bases between them. The CDR3 consists of 15 residues. CDR3 residues: CASSYRGPANYGYTF. CDR3 DNA sequence: TGTGCCAGCAGTTACAGAGGGCCTGCTAACTATGGCTACACCTTC.

This rearrangement joins TRBV7-6 to TRBJ2-2; 7 nucleotides agree with TRBD2. J lost 5 bases, V lost 8 bases, and 5 bases had no gene match. The CDR3 totals 13 residues. Looked up from germline, CDR1 is SGHVS and CDR2 is FNYEAQ. In nucleotides, the CDR3 is TGTGCCAGCTCGAGCGGGGATACCGGGGAGCTGTTTTTT. Amino acid sequence: CASSSGDTGELFF.

The chain couples TRBV3-1 (or the pseudogene TRBV3-2) to TRBJ2-2; 7 bases match TRBD2. This CDR3 spans 16 amino acids. Germline V lookup: CDR1 LGHDT, CDR2 YNNKEL (reference sequence). The junction had 5 bases not matched to a gene; V was cut back by 3 bases and J by 1 base. The CDR3, as DNA: TGTGCCAGCAGCCACGCAGCGGGGAGGAACACCGGGGAGCTGTTTTTT. Its translation: CASSHAAGRNTGELFF.

The CDR3 region has the DNA TGTGCCAGCAGTCGACAGGGGCCCTCCTACGAGCAGTACTTC. Amino acid sequence: CASSRQGPSYEQYF. V usage is TRBV6-5 and J usage is TRBJ2-7, with 8 bases fitting TRBD1. Germline V gene lookup returns CDR1 MNHEY and CDR2 SVGAGI. Losses at the gene ends were 5 bases for V and 0 bases for J; bases not matched to a gene: 3. The CDR3 has 14 amino acids.

V and J are TRBV4-1 and TRBJ2-1; maybe TRBD2 (6 bases). V was pared by 0 bases and J by 4 bases, with 13 bases between. CDR1 MGHRA and CDR2 YSYEKL come from the germline V gene. The length of the CDR3 is 16 residues. The CDR3, as DNA: TGCGCCAGCAGCCAAGAAACTAGCTATTCATACAATGAGCAGTTCTTC. Encoded protein: CASSQETSYSYNEQFF.

The chain combines TRBV11-3 with TRBJ2-2; 7 bases line up with TRBD1. This CDR3 has 16 amino acids. The J segment lost 0 bases and the V segment lost 4 bases, leaving 5 bases of the junction unmatched. Germline lookup yields CDR1 SGHNT and CDR2 YENEEA. The CDR3 protein is CASSYRGPSNTGELFF. In DNA, the CDR3 is TGTGCCAGCAGCTACAGGGGCCCCTCGAACACCGGGGAGCTGTTTTTT.

V and J are TRBV28 and TRBJ1-5, with unresolved D. CDR1 and CDR2 (germline): MDHEN, SYDVKM. Trimming stripped 5 bases from V and 5 bases from J, with 10 bases between. The CDR3 has 13 residues. The CDR3 region has the DNA TGTGCCAGCAGTGTGTCCTTTGATCAGCCCCAGCATTTT. It codes for CASSVSFDQPQHF.

CDR3 DNA sequence: TGTGCCAGCAGTTATTCCGGACTGGGCGGGGAGACCCAGTACTTC. Its protein is CASSYSGLGGETQYF. This chain uses TRBV6-5 with TRBJ2-5, with D possibly matching TRBD2 (5 bases). This CDR3 comprises 15 residues. Germline CDR1 reads MNHEY; CDR2 reads SVGAGI. Trimming took off 3 bases at V and 5 bases at J, with 16 bases between the two ends.

This rearrangement joins TRBV28 to TRBJ1-6; perhaps TRBD1 as D (6 bases). Per germline, CDR1 MDHEN and CDR2 SYDVKM. The CDR3 covers 16 residues. V dropped 5 bases and J dropped 7 bases, with 18 bases sitting between them. The DNA of the CDR3 is TGTGCCAGCAGTCAAACGACAGGTGTTGTCAATTCACCCCTCCACTTT. As protein: CASSQTTGVVNSPLHF. Full variable domain (outside the CDR3, taken from reference TRBV28 and TRBJ1-6): DVKVTQSSRYLVKRTGEKVFLECVQDMDHENMFWYRQDPGLGLRLIYFSYDVKMKEKGDIPEGYSVSREKKERFSLILESASTNQTSMYLCASSQTTGVVNSPLHFGNGTRLTVT.

The V call is TRBV11-2, the J call TRBJ1-1; tentatively, D is TRBD1 (5 bases). Germline CDR1 and CDR2: SGHAT and FQNNGV. V was pared by 0 bases and J by 5 bases, with 13 bases between. The CDR3 covers 15 residues. CDR3 DNA sequence: TGTGCCAGCAGCTTAGATCTCGGGGGGAGGACTGAAGCTTTCTTT. The encoded protein is CASSLDLGGRTEAFF.

J is TRBJ2-3 and V is TRBV19; TRBD2 might be the D (6 bases). The CDR3 loop spans 13 amino acids. Germline V gives CDR1 LNHDA, CDR2 SQIVND (reference sequence). V lost 10 bases and J 1 base, leaving 12 bases between the germline ends. DNA of the CDR3: TGTGCCACACACTTAGCGGGCACAGATACGCAGTATTTT. Translation gives CATHLAGTDTQYF.

The rearrangement uses TRBV7-2 and TRBJ1-3; D gene ambiguous. Looked up from germline, CDR1 is SGHTA and CDR2 is FQGNSA. The CDR3 consists of 15 residues. The V gene lost 5 bases and the J gene lost 0 bases, with 11 bases spanning the gap. CDR3 nucleotide sequence: TGTGCCAGCAGCCAAGACACCCTCTCTGGAAACACCATATATTTT. It is translated as CASSQDTLSGNTIYF.

The chain recombines TRBV6-4 with TRBJ2-3; weak D call: TRBD1 (6 bases). The CDR3 spans 12 residues. The V gene lost 6 bases and the J gene lost 5 bases, with 9 bases spanning the gap. Germline V gene data show CDR1 as MRHNA and CDR2 as SNTAGT. The CDR3 nucleotides read TGTGCCAGCAGCGAACAGGGAGATACGCAGTATTTT. Protein sequence: CASSEQGDTQYF.

This chain uses TRBV7-7 with TRBJ2-3; 9 bases fit TRBD1. Trimming took 5 bases from V and 6 from J; bases not matched to a gene: 9. Looked up from germline, CDR1 is SSHAT and CDR2 is FNYEAQ (reference sequence). The CDR3 runs 15 residues. CDR3 nucleotide sequence: TGTGCCAGCAGCCTCGGACCCGGACAGGGGGATACGCAGTATTTT. The encoded protein is CASSLGPGQGDTQYF.

The CDR3: CASSLLRATNEKLFF. Here the CDR3 DNA reads TGTGCCAGCAGCCTATTGAGGGCAACTAATGAAAAACTGTTTTTT. The chain links TRBV11-2 to TRBJ1-4; D unresolved. Germline CDR1 reads SGHAT; CDR2 reads FQNNGV. CDR3 length equals 15 residues. The V end was cut by 5 bases, the J end by 0 bases, with 10 bases between. Full variable domain (remainder filled in from reference TRBV11-2 and TRBJ1-4): EAGVAQSPRYKIIEKRQSVAFWCNPISGHATLYWYQQILGQGPKLLIQFQNNGVVDDSQLPKDRFSAERLKGVDSTLKIQPAKLEDSAVYLCASSLLRATNEKLFFGSGTQLSVL.

In DNA, the CDR3 is TGTGCCTGGAAGCCCTGGGACCGGGAGGTCACTGAAGCTTTCTTT. Encoded protein: CAWKPWDREVTEAFF. This chain links TRBV30 with TRBJ1-1; weak D call: TRBD1 (5 bases). The V gene's germline CDR1 is GTSNPN and CDR2 SVGIG (reference sequence). Trimming took 4 bases from V and 4 from J, leaving 19 bases between them. This CDR3 has 15 amino acids.

The chain links TRBV7-2 to TRBJ1-6, with no clear D. Trimming shortened V by 1 base and J by 6 bases, and 10 bases separated the two germline ends. Per germline, CDR1 SGHTA and CDR2 FQGNSA. The CDR3 extends over 15 amino acids. For the CDR3, the DNA is TGTGCCAGCAGCTTAGTAGCCGGGGTTAATTCACCCCTCCACTTT. It yields the protein CASSLVAGVNSPLHF.

The chain is built from TRBV6-2 or TRBV6-3 and TRBJ1-2; 7 nucleotides line up with TRBD1. The length of the CDR3 is 17 residues. Losses at the gene ends were 4 bases for V and 4 bases for J; bases not matched to a gene: 15. The germline gives CDR1 MNHEY, CDR2 SVGEGT. CDR3 DNA: TGTGCCAGCAGTTTTCTACCCCCGACAGGGAGGTCCTATGGCTACACCTTC. It translates to CASSFLPPTGRSYGYTF.